The 7 T cell receptor beta chains presented below share a single source sample, sequenced in a study of blood T cell repertoires in COVID-19. The data were produced by immunoSEQ multiplex PCR, yet TCRdb's version contains in-frame clones alone and is incomplete. The sample holds fewer than 300,000 clones, nearly 90% seen once. The specimen sequenced was peripheral blood. The receptors come from a woman aged 25 to 39 with acute or convalescent COVID-19.

The chain uses TRBV7-8 and TRBJ2-7; 11 positions match TRBD2. Germline loops: CDR1 SGHVS, CDR2 FQNEAQ. V lost 0 bases and J lost 3; bases outside the gene matches: 4. This CDR3 comprises 16 residues. The CDR3 nucleotides read TGTGCCAGCAGCTTAGCCGGGACTAGCGGAATCTACGAGCAGTACTTC. Translated, it gives CASSLAGTSGIYEQYF.

The rearrangement uses TRBV9 and TRBJ2-5; 9 positions agree with TRBD1. Germline CDR1 SGDLS, CDR2 YYNGEE. The CDR3 totals 15 residues. Trimming cost V 4 bases and J 7 bases; bases outside gene matches: 11. CDR3 in amino acids: CASSPRDRVSATQYF. Written as DNA, the CDR3 is TGTGCCAGCAGCCCCCGGGACAGGGTATCGGCGACCCAGTACTTC.

This chain connects TRBV30 to TRBJ1-5, with D possibly being TRBD1 (6 bases). V shed 1 base and J shed 3 bases, with 10 bases lying between them. The germline V gene has CDR1 GTSNPN and CDR2 SVGIG (reference sequence). The CDR3 is 14 amino acids. The CDR3 spells CAWSDGTYNQPQHF. DNA of the CDR3: TGTGCCTGGAGTGACGGGACATACAATCAGCCCCAGCATTTT.

This clone was seen more than once but under ten times. This chain uses TRBV5-4 with TRBJ2-2, with 8 bases lining up with TRBD1. Germline V gives CDR1 SGHNT, CDR2 YYREEE (reference sequence). The CDR3 runs 15 residues. Trimming at V came to 4 bases and at J to 0 bases, leaving 2 bases not matched to a gene. The CDR3 loop is CASSPGGPNTGELFF. As DNA, the CDR3 is TGTGCCAGCAGCCCAGGGGGCCCGAACACCGGGGAGCTGTTTTTT.

The chain uses TRBV28 and TRBJ2-2, with 7 nucleotides matching TRBD2. Unmatched junction bases numbered 12, after V lost 1 base and J lost 7 bases. The CDR3 totals 17 residues. CDR1 MDHEN and CDR2 SYDVKM come from the germline V gene. The CDR3 DNA sequence: TGTGCCAGCAGTTTATTCCCGCGGGAGTCCGGTATCGGGGAGCTGTTTTTT. Translation gives CASSLFPRESGIGELFF.

This sequence joins TRBV30 and TRBJ2-7; 11 bases are shared with TRBD2. The V and J ends lost 1 base and 5 bases, in that order; junction bases with no gene match: 4. The CDR3 contains 14 residues. The germline CDR1 and CDR2 sequences are GTSNPN and SVGIG (reference sequence). DNA for the CDR3: TGTGCCTGGAGTGAACTAGCGGGAGTTAACGAGCAGTACTTC. It is translated as CAWSELAGVNEQYF.

The gene calls are TRBV19 and TRBJ1-5, with D unclear. V lost 5 bases and J lost 0, with 14 bases in between. Germline V gene lookup returns CDR1 LNHDA and CDR2 SQIVND (reference sequence). The CDR3 has 16 residues. The CDR3 loop is CASSPERPYSNQPQHF. CDR3 DNA sequence: TGTGCCAGTAGTCCCGAGAGGCCATATAGCAATCAGCCCCAGCATTTT. The full variable domain, with the rest looked up from reference TRBV19 and TRBJ1-5, is DGGITQSPKYLFRKEGQNVTLSCEQNLNHDAMYWYRQDPGQGLRLIYYSQIVNDFQKGDIAEGYSVSREKKESFPLTVTSAQKNPTAFYLCASSPERPYSNQPQHFGDGTRLSIL.